Shown below are 7 T cell receptor beta chains from a single sample sequenced in a study of cytomegalovirus exposure and HLA in healthy donors (dated by TCRdb to the late 2010s). Library prep was done by the immunoSEQ multiplex PCR assay. A mixture of 60 forward primers for TCR Vbeta segments and 13 reverse primers for TCR Jbeta segments was used in the multiplex PCR. TCRdb holds this immuneACCESS table with in-frame rearrangements only. Some clones are missing; in checked studies, unresolved V genes explain under half, and the rest has no known cause. The sample table records 120,000 to 150,000 clones; approximately 72% of these occur just once. 2.1% of the sample goes to the ten largest clones. Sequenced input: PBMCs. The receptors were sampled from a man aged 40-55 years in good health and CMV-seronegative.

The V and J genes are TRBV18 and TRBJ2-1; tentative D call: TRBD2 (6 bases). The germline gives CDR1 KGHSH, CDR2 LQKENI. V dropped 6 bases and J dropped 5 bases, with 20 bases sitting between them. This CDR3 has 16 amino acids. DNA for the CDR3: TGTGCCAGCTCCGGGGAGGTGCCAATAGATCACAATGAGCAGTTCTTC. This encodes CASSGEVPIDHNEQFF.

The rearrangement uses TRBV7-6 and TRBJ2-7; 7 nucleotides align to TRBD2. Trimming cost V 5 bases and J 2 bases; bases outside gene matches: 9. The germline CDR1 and CDR2 sequences are SGHVS and FNYEAQ. This CDR3 contains 15 residues. The DNA for the CDR3 is TGTGCCAGCAGCCCACGGACTAGTGGGACCTACGAGCAGTACTTC. Protein product: CASSPRTSGTYEQYF.

This sequence joins TRBV5-1 and TRBJ2-7; 7 bases line up with TRBD1. V shed 0 bases, J shed 0 bases, and the junction held 9 bases outside the gene matches. The CDR3 has 17 amino acids. In germline, CDR1 is SGHRS, CDR2 YFSETQ. CDR3: CASSLGATGDASYEQYF. As DNA, the CDR3 is TGCGCCAGCAGCTTGGGGGCCACAGGGGATGCCTCCTACGAGCAGTACTTC.

In the case of this clone: Relative to the germline gene, one junction end is altered; a read error may explain this. The V gene is TRBV15, the J gene TRBJ1-4; 7 bases align to TRBD1. Germline CDR1 reads LNHNV; CDR2 reads YYDKDF (reference sequence). The CDR3 covers 16 residues. CDR3 residues: CAASRPRGSGDEKLFF. CDR3 nucleotide sequence: TGTGCCGCCAGCAGACCCAGGGGGTCGGGGGATGAAAAACTGTTTTTT.

The chain carries TRBV29-1 and TRBJ1-4; D remains ambiguous. Trimming pared 5 bases from V and 8 bases from J, leaving 9 bases between. CDR3 length equals 11 residues. From germline, CDR1 is SQVTM and CDR2 ANQGSEA. CDR3 in DNA: TGCAGCGTTCAGGTCGGCGAAAAACTGTTTTTT. Translation: CSVQVGEKLFF.

This rearrangement joins TRBV6-5 to TRBJ2-7; TRBD2 matches 9 bases. Per the germline V gene, CDR1 is MNHEY and CDR2 is SVGAGI. V was clipped by 2 bases and J by 6 bases; unmatched bases: 8. CDR3 size: 15 residues. CDR3 sequence: CASSYGASGVVEQYF. CDR3 in DNA: TGTGCCAGCAGTTACGGGGCTAGCGGGGTAGTCGAGCAGTACTTC.

CDR3 DNA sequence: TGTGCCAGCAGTGAGGGACAGCCCACAGATACGCAGTATTTT. Translation gives CASSEGQPTDTQYF. The rearrangement links TRBV6-1 to TRBJ2-3; 7 nucleotides match TRBD1. This CDR3 contains 14 residues. After removal of 3 bases from V and 2 bases from J, the junction contained 2 bases not matched to a gene. Germline lookup yields CDR1 MNHNS and CDR2 SASEGT.